A selection of T cell receptor beta chains follows, all from one sample in a study of cytomegalovirus exposure and HLA in healthy donors. The table came from immunoSEQ multiplex PCR; TCRdb's copy has only in-frame clones and leaves some out. The table records roughly 200,000 clones, approximately 9.5% of them present only once. Material for sequencing was PBMCs. These TCRs come from a woman aged 25 to 39 in good health and CMV-seropositive. Both conserved end residues are part of each CDR3. A D gene is named only where the DNA matches it firmly. Where a row states a size, it is once, few, many or the class of an expanded clone; other rows omit it.

cdr3_aa: CSVEGLAGAGANVLTF
cdr3_nt: TGCAGCGTTGAAGGACTAGCGGGAGCTGGGGCCAACGTCCTGACTTTC
j_call: TRBJ2-6
d_call: TRBD2
clone_size: few
v_call: TRBV29-1

cdr3_aa: CASSLAGKQYF
cdr3_nt: TGCGCCAGCAGCTTGGCGGGTAAGCAGTACTTC
j_call: TRBJ2-7
d_call: -
clone_size: -
v_call: TRBV5-1

cdr3_aa: CASSTTGRYTDTQYF
cdr3_nt: TGTGCCAGCAGTACGACAGGGAGATACACAGATACGCAGTATTTT
j_call: TRBJ2-3
d_call: TRBD1
clone_size: few
v_call: TRBV6-5

cdr3_aa: CASSSDRVYGYTF
cdr3_nt: TGCGCCAGCAGTTCCGACAGGGTCTATGGCTACACCTTC
j_call: TRBJ1-2
d_call: TRBD1
clone_size: few
v_call: TRBV10-1

cdr3_aa: CASTIGLLPVNTEAFF
cdr3_nt: TGTGCCAGCACCATAGGACTCCTACCAGTGAACACTGAAGCTTTCTTT
j_call: TRBJ1-1
d_call: -
clone_size: few
v_call: TRBV6-4

cdr3_aa: CASSYRTNEQFF
cdr3_nt: TGTGCCAGCAGCTATAGAACCAATGAGCAGTTCTTC
j_call: TRBJ2-1
d_call: -
clone_size: -
v_call: TRBV7-9

cdr3_aa: CASRQTGFGNTIYF
cdr3_nt: TGTGCCAGCAGGCAGACAGGGTTCGGAAACACCATATATTTT
j_call: TRBJ1-3
d_call: TRBD1
clone_size: few
v_call: TRBV7-2

cdr3_aa: CAWIKGGEGYTF
cdr3_nt: TGTGCCTGGATCAAAGGGGGGGAAGGCTACACCTTC
j_call: TRBJ1-2
d_call: -
clone_size: -
v_call: TRBV30

cdr3_aa: CASSEDHRGETQYF
cdr3_nt: TGCGCCAGCAGTGAGGACCACCGGGGAGAGACCCAGTACTTC
j_call: TRBJ2-5
d_call: -
clone_size: -
v_call: TRBV10-1

cdr3_aa: CASSEVAGDNEQFF
cdr3_nt: TGTGCCAGCAGTGAAGTAGCGGGGGACAATGAGCAGTTCTTC
j_call: TRBJ2-1
d_call: TRBD2
clone_size: -
v_call: TRBV2

cdr3_aa: CASSPRGGTGELFF
cdr3_nt: TGTGCCAGCAGCCCCCGCGGAGGAACCGGGGAGCTGTTTTTT
j_call: TRBJ2-2
d_call: -
clone_size: few
v_call: TRBV5-4

cdr3_aa: CASRPQGREKLFF
cdr3_nt: TGTGCCAGCAGACCCCAGGGGCGGGAAAAACTGTTTTTT
j_call: TRBJ1-4
d_call: -
clone_size: few
v_call: TRBV5-8

cdr3_aa: CASRSKGVGKQFF
cdr3_nt: TGCGCCAGCAGATCCAAAGGGGTGGGAAAGCAGTTCTTC
j_call: TRBJ2-1
d_call: -
clone_size: -
v_call: TRBV4-1

cdr3_aa: CAISELGGSSYNEQFF
cdr3_nt: TGTGCCATCAGTGAGCTCGGCGGGAGCTCCTACAATGAGCAGTTCTTC
j_call: TRBJ2-1
d_call: TRBD2
clone_size: few
v_call: TRBV10-3

cdr3_aa: CASSLRTGKSQPQHF
cdr3_nt: TGTGCCAGCAGCCTACGGACAGGGAAGAGTCAGCCCCAGCATTTT
j_call: TRBJ1-5
d_call: TRBD1
clone_size: few
v_call: TRBV7-2

cdr3_aa: CASSETGGGPNEQFF
cdr3_nt: TGTGCCAGCAGCGAGACAGGGGGCGGACCCAATGAGCAGTTCTTC
j_call: TRBJ2-1
d_call: TRBD1
clone_size: few
v_call: TRBV9

cdr3_aa: CASSQDPGQGKNTIYF
cdr3_nt: TGTGCCAGCAGCCAAGATCCGGGACAGGGAAAGAACACCATATATTTT
j_call: TRBJ1-3
d_call: TRBD1
clone_size: few
v_call: TRBV4-2

cdr3_aa: CASSMDNGNTIYF
cdr3_nt: TGCGCCAGCAGTATGGACAATGGAAACACCATATATTTT
j_call: TRBJ1-3
d_call: -
clone_size: -
v_call: TRBV5-1

cdr3_aa: CASSPLLTSTDTQYF
cdr3_nt: TGTGCCAGCAGCCCCCTTCTAACTAGCACAGATACGCAGTATTTT
j_call: TRBJ2-3
d_call: -
clone_size: -
v_call: TRBV14

cdr3_aa: CASSSYRDETDTQYF
cdr3_nt: TGTGCCAGCAGCTCATACAGGGACGAGACAGATACGCAGTATTTT
j_call: TRBJ2-3
d_call: -
clone_size: -
v_call: TRBV7-6

cdr3_aa: CASSQDFRGRGSEQYF
cdr3_nt: TGTGCCAGCAGCCAAGATTTCCGCGGGAGAGGGTCCGAGCAGTACTTC
j_call: TRBJ2-7
d_call: TRBD2
clone_size: -
v_call: TRBV14

cdr3_aa: CAWSSGFYEQYF
cdr3_nt: TGTGCCTGGAGCAGCGGATTTTACGAGCAGTACTTC
j_call: TRBJ2-7
d_call: -
clone_size: -
v_call: TRBV30

cdr3_aa: CASSSPYSRSSYNEQFF
cdr3_nt: TGTGCCAGCAGCTCCCCCTATTCCCGGAGCTCCTACAATGAGCAGTTCTTC
j_call: TRBJ2-1
d_call: -
clone_size: -
v_call: TRBV5-6

cdr3_aa: CASSPQAGALGTQYF
cdr3_nt: TGCGCCAGCAGCCCTCAGGCGGGGGCCCTAGGGACCCAGTACTTC
j_call: TRBJ2-5
d_call: -
clone_size: -
v_call: TRBV10-2

cdr3_aa: CAWSVGRYSYEQYF
cdr3_nt: TGTGCCTGGAGTGTCGGGAGGTATTCCTACGAGCAGTACTTC
j_call: TRBJ2-7
d_call: TRBD2
clone_size: few
v_call: TRBV30

cdr3_aa: CSAEGQPESTEAFF
cdr3_nt: TGCAGCGCTGAGGGACAGCCTGAAAGCACTGAAGCTTTCTTT
j_call: TRBJ1-1
d_call: TRBD1
clone_size: -
v_call: TRBV29-1

cdr3_aa: CASSLVYSPWDEQFF
cdr3_nt: TGCGCCAGCAGCTTGGTATACAGTCCGTGGGATGAGCAGTTCTTC
j_call: TRBJ2-1
d_call: -
clone_size: few
v_call: TRBV5-1

cdr3_aa: CASGWLGGAGGYTF
cdr3_nt: TGTGCTAGTGGTTGGCTGGGGGGGGCGGGTGGCTACACCTTC
j_call: TRBJ1-2
d_call: -
clone_size: -
v_call: TRBV12-5

cdr3_aa: CASSLQGLVGEQYF
cdr3_nt: TGTGCCAGCAGCTTACAGGGCCTCGTGGGGGAGCAGTACTTC
j_call: TRBJ2-7
d_call: -
clone_size: few
v_call: TRBV2

cdr3_aa: CASSPLPSGMSYEQFF
cdr3_nt: TGCGCCAGCAGCCCATTGCCCAGCGGGATGTCCTACGAGCAGTTCTTC
j_call: TRBJ2-1
d_call: TRBD2
clone_size: few
v_call: TRBV5-1

cdr3_aa: CASSLEGLAATDTQYF
cdr3_nt: TGCGCCAGCAGCTTGGAGGGACTAGCGGCCACAGATACGCAGTATTTT
j_call: TRBJ2-3
d_call: TRBD2
clone_size: -
v_call: TRBV5-1

cdr3_aa: CAWSVSRTSGTSYEQYF
cdr3_nt: TGTGCCTGGAGTGTATCCAGGACTAGCGGGACCTCCTACGAGCAGTACTTC
j_call: TRBJ2-7
d_call: TRBD2
clone_size: few
v_call: TRBV30

cdr3_aa: CASSLTSGFYEQYF
cdr3_nt: TGTGCCAGCAGCTTAACTAGCGGCTTCTACGAGCAGTACTTC
j_call: TRBJ2-7
d_call: -
clone_size: -
v_call: TRBV21-1

cdr3_aa: CASRRVGGQASDGYTF
cdr3_nt: TGTGCCAGCAGGAGAGTCGGGGGGCAGGCTTCGGATGGCTACACCTTC
j_call: TRBJ1-2
d_call: -
clone_size: few
v_call: TRBV13

cdr3_aa: CASSTWDRATEAQYF
cdr3_nt: TGTGCCAGCAGCACATGGGACAGGGCAACGGAGGCCCAGTACTTC
j_call: TRBJ2-5
d_call: TRBD1
clone_size: few
v_call: TRBV7-8

cdr3_aa: CASSLASGNGQFF
cdr3_nt: TGTGCCAGCAGTTTGGCTAGCGGTAATGGGCAGTTCTTC
j_call: TRBJ2-1
d_call: TRBD2
clone_size: -
v_call: TRBV27

cdr3_aa: CASSLDPRNPESSYEQYF
cdr3_nt: TGTGCCAGCAGCTTAGATCCGAGGAACCCCGAGAGCTCCTACGAGCAGTACTTC
j_call: TRBJ2-7
d_call: -
clone_size: -
v_call: TRBV11-2

cdr3_aa: CASSLLTNEQFF
cdr3_nt: TGTGCCAGCAGCCTACTTACCAATGAGCAGTTCTTC
j_call: TRBJ2-1
d_call: -
clone_size: few
v_call: TRBV4-2

cdr3_aa: CASGGGFNEQYF
cdr3_nt: TGTGCCAGCGGGGGGGGGTTCAACGAGCAGTACTTC
j_call: TRBJ2-7
d_call: TRBD2
clone_size: few
v_call: TRBV6-5

cdr3_aa: CASSKGNGRDTDTQYF
cdr3_nt: TGCGCCAGCAGCAAAGGTAACGGGAGGGACACAGATACGCAGTATTTT
j_call: TRBJ2-3
d_call: TRBD2
clone_size: few
v_call: TRBV5-1

cdr3_aa: CASSLAGSSQDEQYF
cdr3_nt: TGCGCCAGCAGCTTAGCGGGTTCATCCCAGGATGAGCAGTACTTC
j_call: TRBJ2-7
d_call: -
clone_size: few
v_call: TRBV5-1

cdr3_aa: CASSEGRGFPTDTQYF
cdr3_nt: TGTGCCAGCAGTGAGGGACGGGGGTTTCCCACAGATACGCAGTATTTT
j_call: TRBJ2-3
d_call: -
clone_size: -
v_call: TRBV2

cdr3_aa: CASSVLRGGETQYF
cdr3_nt: TGTGCCAGCAGTGTCCTTAGGGGGGGAGAGACCCAGTACTTC
j_call: TRBJ2-5
d_call: -
clone_size: -
v_call: TRBV2

cdr3_aa: CASSPTRSYEQYF
cdr3_nt: TGTGCCAGCAGCCCCACACGCTCCTACGAGCAGTACTTC
j_call: TRBJ2-7
d_call: -
clone_size: -
v_call: TRBV7-9

cdr3_aa: CASSLGVSLTTDTQYF
cdr3_nt: TGTGCCAGCAGCTTAGGAGTGAGTTTGACTACAGATACGCAGTATTTT
j_call: TRBJ2-3
d_call: -
clone_size: -
v_call: TRBV7-6

cdr3_aa: CASSARGGELFF
cdr3_nt: TGTGCCAGCAGCGCCCGGGGCGGGGAGCTGTTTTTT
j_call: TRBJ2-2
d_call: -
clone_size: few
v_call: TRBV9

cdr3_aa: CASSSGTGAALNTEAFF
cdr3_nt: TGTGCCAGCAGCTCCGGGACAGGGGCGGCCTTGAACACTGAAGCTTTCTTT
j_call: TRBJ1-1
d_call: TRBD1
clone_size: -
v_call: TRBV5-4

cdr3_aa: CAISEGGSSYEQYF
cdr3_nt: TGTGCCATCAGTGAGGGCGGAAGCTCCTACGAGCAGTACTTC
j_call: TRBJ2-7
d_call: -
clone_size: -
v_call: TRBV10-3

cdr3_aa: CASTPRTSGNEQFF
cdr3_nt: TGTGCCAGCACCCCTCGGACTAGCGGGAATGAGCAGTTCTTC
j_call: TRBJ2-1
d_call: TRBD2
clone_size: few
v_call: TRBV27

cdr3_aa: CASGREEGRPGELFF
cdr3_nt: TGCGCCAGCGGCCGCGAAGAGGGCCGGCCCGGGGAGCTGTTTTTT
j_call: TRBJ2-2
d_call: -
clone_size: -
v_call: TRBV4-1

cdr3_aa: CASSSTGNGYEQYF
cdr3_nt: TGCGCCAGCAGCTCGACAGGGAACGGATACGAGCAGTACTTC
j_call: TRBJ2-7
d_call: TRBD1
clone_size: -
v_call: TRBV5-1

cdr3_aa: CASSREPGGSNQPQHF
cdr3_nt: TGCGCCAGCAGCCGAGAACCGGGGGGGAGCAATCAGCCCCAGCATTTT
j_call: TRBJ1-5
d_call: -
clone_size: many
v_call: TRBV4-1

cdr3_aa: CASSGGASGRRETQYF
cdr3_nt: TGTGCCAGCAGCGGCGGGGCTAGCGGGAGACGGGAGACCCAGTACTTC
j_call: TRBJ2-5
d_call: TRBD2
clone_size: few
v_call: TRBV7-2

cdr3_aa: CASSQVNTGELFF
cdr3_nt: TGTGCCAGCAGCCAGGTTAACACCGGGGAGCTGTTTTTT
j_call: TRBJ2-2
d_call: -
clone_size: few
v_call: TRBV5-8

cdr3_aa: CSVTGTGYEQYF
cdr3_nt: TGCAGCGTGACCGGGACAGGCTACGAGCAGTACTTC
j_call: TRBJ2-7
d_call: TRBD1
clone_size: -
v_call: TRBV29-1

cdr3_aa: CASSVGGDTGELFF
cdr3_nt: TGTGCCAGCAGCGTCGGGGGAGACACCGGGGAGCTGTTTTTT
j_call: TRBJ2-2
d_call: -
clone_size: -
v_call: TRBV9

cdr3_aa: CASSYFSGEGQPQHF
cdr3_nt: TGTGCCAGCAGTTACTTTTCAGGGGAGGGTCAGCCCCAGCATTTT
j_call: TRBJ1-5
d_call: -
clone_size: -
v_call: TRBV6-6